A single sample is the source of the 19 T cell receptor beta chains below, sequenced in a study of vaccination and CD4 T cells after COVID-19. Cultured CD4+ T cell DNA underwent sequencing with the Oncomine TCR Beta short-read assay. Using its own MiXCR run on the PCR reads, TCRdb lists one record per CDR3 protein. The sample has roughly 4,500 distinct CDR3 sequences, less than 60% seen once. Treatment in this sample: approximately nine-day PBMC culture with coronavirus spike peptide pools or control peptides (ViraFEST assay). For these TCRs, the target antigens are not known. The material sequenced was CD4+ T cells from blood, cultured in vitro. The receptors originated from a human donor who had recovered from COVID-19.

This clonotype was seen more than once but under ten times. The V call is TRBV12-3 or TRBV12-4, the J call TRBJ1-1, with D perhaps matching TRBD1 (5 bases). V lost 1 base to trimming and J lost 0 bases, with 6 bases between them. This CDR3 has 14 amino acids. CDR3 amino acids: CASSLEGMNTEAFF. The DNA of the CDR3 is TGTGCCAGCAGTTTAGAGGGGATGAACACTGAAGCTTTCTTT.

As DNA, the CDR3 is TGTGCCATCAGTGAGTCAACAGGAGTGAACTATGGCTACACCTTC. It yields the protein CAISESTGVNYGYTF. The genes are TRBV10-3 and TRBJ1-2, with TRBD1 as a possible D gene (5 bases). V lost 0 bases to trimming and J lost 2 bases, with 10 bases between them. The germline gives CDR1 ENHRY, CDR2 SYGVKD. The CDR3 spans 15 residues.

This clonotype is judged large. The chain combines TRBV24-1 with TRBJ1-5; no firm D call. Looked up from germline, CDR1 is KGHDR and CDR2 is SFDVKD. This CDR3 is 13 amino acids long. The ends were cut back, 1 base at V and 5 bases at J, with 5 bases in the middle. The CDR3 DNA follows: TGTGCCACCAGTGATTTTGGCGATCAGCCCCAGCATTTT. Protein product: CATSDFGDQPQHF.

The CDR3 region has the DNA TGTGCCAGCTCACCCCCAGGGGGGTATGGCTACACCTTC. Its protein product is CASSPPGGYGYTF. The chain is built from TRBV18 and TRBJ1-2; 7 bases are shared with TRBD1. CDR3 length: 13 residues. V shed 3 bases, J shed 5 bases, and the junction held 3 bases outside the gene matches. CDR1 KGHSH and CDR2 LQKENI come from the germline V gene.

This clonotype was found a few times. The chain has TRBV20-1 and TRBJ1-4; D is undetermined. The germline V gene has CDR1 DFQATT and CDR2 SNEGSKA (reference sequence). The CDR3 is made up of 13 amino acids. Trimming cost V 4 bases and J 7 bases, with 13 bases left between them. CDR3 region: CSATDGRGEKLFF. Written as DNA, the CDR3 is TGCAGTGCTACGGACGGACGGGGTGAAAAACTGTTTTTT.

V gene TRBV19 combines with J gene TRBJ1-2; 9 nucleotides align to TRBD1. With 6 bases clipped from V and 4 bases from J, the junction kept 12 bases outside the gene matches. Germline V gene data show CDR1 as LNHDA and CDR2 as SQIVND (reference sequence). CDR3 length equals 16 residues. CDR3 bases: TGTGCCAGTAGCACAACCCGGACAGGGGAAGTCTATGGCTACACCTTC. The encoded protein is CASSTTRTGEVYGYTF.

This chain links TRBV12-3 or TRBV12-4 with TRBJ2-7; D not certain. The CDR3 runs 12 residues. Trimming stripped 4 bases from V and 6 bases from J, with 10 bases between. The DNA of the CDR3 is TGTGCCAGCAGTTACCGTAGTCTCGAGCAGTACTTC. It codes for CASSYRSLEQYF.

The rearrangement links TRBV11-2 to TRBJ1-2; D might be TRBD1 (5 bases). Germline assignment: CDR1 SGHAT and CDR2 FQNNGV. Trimming shortened V by 3 bases and J by 7 bases, and 18 bases separated the two germline ends. The CDR3 sequence is 15 residues long. This CDR3 reads CASSFDFAGPVGYTF. CDR3 bases: TGTGCCAGCAGCTTTGATTTCGCGGGACCGGTTGGCTACACCTTC.

By sample fraction, this clonotype is large. V and J are TRBV7-8 and TRBJ1-2; D unresolved. CDR1 and CDR2 (germline): SGHVS, FQNEAQ. The CDR3 has 16 residues. V lost 1 base, J lost 0 bases, and 12 bases lay in between. CDR3 bases: TGTGCCAGCAGCTTAGTGGCGGGCGAATCTAACTATGGCTACACCTTC. Protein product: CASSLVAGESNYGYTF.

Only one count was recorded for this clonotype. This chain uses TRBV19 with TRBJ1-5, with D tentatively TRBD1 (5 bases). V was shortened by 6 bases and J by 6 bases, with 15 bases between the two germline ends. From germline, CDR1 is LNHDA and CDR2 SQIVND (reference sequence). This CDR3 spans 14 amino acids. The CDR3 coding sequence is TGTGCCAGTAGCACGAAAGGGGCGGGTCAGCCCCAGCATTTT. Protein: CASSTKGAGQPQHF. Full variable domain (missing parts from reference TRBV19 and TRBJ1-5): DGGITQSPKYLFRKEGQNVTLSCEQNLNHDAMYWYRQDPGQGLRLIYYSQIVNDFQKGDIAEGYSVSREKKESFPLTVTSAQKNPTAFYLCASSTKGAGQPQHFGDGTRLSIL.

The chain recombines TRBV21-1 with TRBJ1-6. TRBV21-1 is a recognized pseudogene. The CDR3 is 14 residues long. This CDR3 is CASSKGRNMTPLHF. For the CDR3, the DNA is TGTGCCAGTAGCAAAGGGAGGAATATGACACCCCTCCACTTT.

The rearrangement joins TRBV30 to TRBJ2-7, with 9 bases lining up with TRBD1. Germline V gene sequence: CDR1 GTSNPN, CDR2 SVGIG (reference sequence). Losses at the gene ends were 0 bases for V and 0 bases for J; bases not matched to a gene: 12. The CDR3 consists of 18 residues. For the CDR3, the DNA is TGTGCCTGGAGTGTAAGGAGTGGAGGGACAGGGTTCTCCTACGAGCAGTACTTC. Amino acid sequence: CAWSVRSGGTGFSYEQYF.

The J gene is TRBJ1-1, the V gene TRBV30; D not certain. The CDR3 loop spans 12 amino acids. The germline gives CDR1 GTSNPN, CDR2 SVGIG (reference sequence). Trimming took 4 bases from V and 0 from J, leaving 6 bases between them. The CDR3 sequence: CAWTDLNTEAFF. The CDR3 DNA reads as TGTGCCTGGACAGACTTGAACACTGAAGCTTTCTTT.

J is TRBJ1-6 and V is TRBV14; the D is unclear. The CDR3 totals 16 residues. Trimming shortened V by 1 base and J by 2 bases, and 9 bases separated the two germline ends. Germline-derived CDR1 and CDR2 are SGHDN and FVKESK. For the CDR3, the DNA is TGTGCCAGCAGCCAAGGGCCGGGGACCTATAATTCACCCCTCCACTTT. Its translation: CASSQGPGTYNSPLHF.

The chain uses TRBV6-2 or TRBV6-3 and TRBJ2-1, with D hard to call. V gave up 6 bases and J gave up 3 bases, with 6 bases separating them. Per germline, CDR1 MNHEY and CDR2 SVGEGT. The CDR3 covers 12 residues. The CDR3 region is CASRSGYNEQFF. The CDR3 DNA is TGTGCCAGCAGGTCAGGCTACAATGAGCAGTTCTTC.

The V and J genes are TRBV27 and TRBJ2-1; TRBD2 matches at 11 bases. In germline, CDR1 is MNHEY, CDR2 SMNVEV (reference sequence). V was pared by 5 bases and J by 6 bases, with 12 bases of the junction left unmatched. This CDR3 has 17 amino acids. The DNA of the CDR3 is TGTGCCAGCAGTAAAGGAACTAGCGGGAGTATTTCCAATGAGCAGTTCTTC. This encodes CASSKGTSGSISNEQFF.

The gene calls are TRBV6-1 and TRBJ1-5; D is ambiguous. CDR3 length equals 14 residues. Trimming took off 3 bases at V and 6 bases at J, with 12 bases between the two ends. Germline assignment: CDR1 MNHNS and CDR2 SASEGT. The CDR3 sequence: CASSDKSGGQPQHF. The CDR3 region has the DNA TGTGCCAGCAGTGATAAGTCTGGTGGTCAGCCCCAGCATTTT.

V usage is TRBV2 and J usage is TRBJ2-5; D is perhaps TRBD2 (6 bases). CDR3 length equals 13 residues. Trimming shortened V by 8 bases and J by 3 bases, and 13 bases separated the two germline ends. Germline values: CDR1 SNHLY, CDR2 FYNNEI. The CDR3, as DNA: TGTGCCAGCGCTAGGGGACTTGAAGAGACCCAGTACTTC. Translating it yields CASARGLEETQYF.

The J gene is TRBJ1-2, the V gene TRBV15, with D maybe TRBD1 (5 bases). V dropped 3 bases and J dropped 8 bases, with 16 bases sitting between them. The CDR3 spans 14 residues. Germline V gene sequence: CDR1 LNHNV, CDR2 YYDKDF (reference sequence). The CDR3 DNA sequence: TGTGCCACCAGCAGTAGGGGAGGTTCGCTCGGCTACACCTTC. It is translated as CATSSRGGSLGYTF. The complete variable domain, with remaining parts taken from reference TRBV15 and TRBJ1-2, reads DAMVIQNPRYQVTQFGKPVTLSCSQTLNHNVMYWYQQKSSQAPKLLFHYYDKDFNNEADTPDNFQSRRPNTSFCFLDIRSPGLGDTAMYLCATSSRGGSLGYTFGSGTRLTVV.